This T cell receptor beta chain was identified during a study of blood T cell repertoires in COVID-19. Overall study context: PBMCs, B-cell-depleted T cells, or T cells were the source of the cDNA or gDNA that made up the material.

Cohort allocation depended upon clinical history that participants reported. In the study's own analysis: Amplification of reference gene primers was used by the study to estimate nucleated cell counts. Some clones are missing from TCRdb's copy, which holds only in-frame ones; the method was immunoSEQ multiplex PCR. The V and J calls and clone size were taken over from that table, and D and trimming were inferred from the DNA. The data hold approximately 140,000 clones, with 80% to 90% observed a single time. V was trimmed by 0 bases and J by 0 bases, leaving 3 bases between them. The CDR3 consists of 13 residues.

V is TRBV12-3 or TRBV12-4 and J is TRBJ2-7; D uncertain. This clonotype was sampled from a woman aged 50 to 60 with acute COVID-19. Sequenced input: PBMCs or T cells enriched from blood (not recorded which). The CDR3 sequence is CASSLASSYEQYF. CDR3 DNA: TGTGCCAGCAGTTTAGCGAGCTCCTACGAGCAGTACTTC.